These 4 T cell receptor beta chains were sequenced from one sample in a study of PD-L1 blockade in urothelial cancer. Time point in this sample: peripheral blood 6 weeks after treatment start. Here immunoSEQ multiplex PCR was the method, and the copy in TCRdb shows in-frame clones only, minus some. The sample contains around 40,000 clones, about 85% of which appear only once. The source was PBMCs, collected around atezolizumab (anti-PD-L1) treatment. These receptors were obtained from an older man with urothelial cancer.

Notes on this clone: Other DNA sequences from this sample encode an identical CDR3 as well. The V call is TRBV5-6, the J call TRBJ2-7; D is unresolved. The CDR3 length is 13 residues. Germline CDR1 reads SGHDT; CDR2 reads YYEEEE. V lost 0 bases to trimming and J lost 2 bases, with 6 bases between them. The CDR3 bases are TGTGCCAGCAGCTTGGACAGAGCCTACGAGCAGTACTTC. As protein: CASSLDRAYEQYF.

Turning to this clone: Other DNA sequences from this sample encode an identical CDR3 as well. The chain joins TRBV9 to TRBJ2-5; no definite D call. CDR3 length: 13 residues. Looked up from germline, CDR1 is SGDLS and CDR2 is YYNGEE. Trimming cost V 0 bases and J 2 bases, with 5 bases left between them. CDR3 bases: TGTGCCAGCAGCGTAGGGCAGCAAGAGACCCAGTACTTC. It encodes CASSVGQQETQYF.

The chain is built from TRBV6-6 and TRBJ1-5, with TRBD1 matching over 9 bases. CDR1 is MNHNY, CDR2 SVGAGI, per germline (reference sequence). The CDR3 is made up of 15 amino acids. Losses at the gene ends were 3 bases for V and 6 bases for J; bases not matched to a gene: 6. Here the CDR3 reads CASSYWTGESQPQHF. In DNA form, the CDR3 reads TGTGCCAGCAGTTATTGGACAGGGGAGAGTCAGCCCCAGCATTTT.

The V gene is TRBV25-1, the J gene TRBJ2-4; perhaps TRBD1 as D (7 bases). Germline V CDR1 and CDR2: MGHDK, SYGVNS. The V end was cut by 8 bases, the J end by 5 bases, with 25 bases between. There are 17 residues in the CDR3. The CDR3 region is CASAEQGTGDLENIQYF. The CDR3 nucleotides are TGTGCCAGCGCAGAACAGGGGACGGGGGATTTGGAAAACATTCAGTACTTC. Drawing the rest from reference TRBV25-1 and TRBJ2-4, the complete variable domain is EADIYQTPRYLVIGTGKKITLECSQTMGHDKMYWYQQDPGMELHLIHYSYGVNSTEKGDLSSESTVSRIRTEHFPLTLESARPSHTSQYLCASAEQGTGDLENIQYFGAGTRLSVL.